This note documents a single T cell receptor (beta chain) sequence. Its cognate antigen is unknown. This table comes from immunoSEQ multiplex PCR, and its TCRdb copy is limited to in-frame clones, with some not included. The repertoire holds 100,000 to 150,000 clones, with about nine tenths as singletons. The data belong to a study of T cell responses to AZD1222 COVID-19 vaccine. Background on the study: Both about-4-week and about-12-week second-dose recipients were combined.

The germline CDR1 and CDR2 sequences are SGHDN and FVKESK. This CDR3 has 16 residues. Trimming removed 4 bases from V and 9 bases from J, with 19 bases in between. Study outcomes and limitations: Donor demographics were predominantly white British with a female majority; clonal diversity may be underestimated.

The chain links TRBV14 to TRBJ1-6, with D possibly matching TRBD1 (6 bases). Sequences were derived from peripheral blood, sampled on day 0 of AZD1222 vaccination. The receptor was isolated from an adult in good health. The CDR3 nucleotides read TGTGCCAGCAGCCTCAAGGGGGGCGCGGGGGTTTCACCCCTCCACTTT. This codes for CASSLKGGAGVSPLHF.